The T cell receptor (beta chain) described here comes from a study of T cell changes during pregnancy in multiple sclerosis. Assay: immunoSEQ multiplex PCR; the TCRdb copy retains only in-frame clones and omits some. The sample yields around 55,000 clones, just over 90% seen once. The germline V and J ends were trimmed by 5 bases and 7 bases, with 6 bases remaining between them. Germline CDR1 is SEHNR and CDR2 is FQNEAQ (reference sequence). The CDR3 spans 11 residues. This clone has just a few counts. The sample here was CD8+ T cells from peripheral blood mononuclear cells, taken in the second trimester of pregnancy. The J gene is TRBJ2-1, the V gene TRBV7-9, with unresolved D. The TCR was taken from a female donor with multiple sclerosis, enrolled in a pregnancy study. CDR3 residues: CASSAINEQFF. DNA for the CDR3: TGTGCCAGCAGCGCGATTAATGAGCAGTTCTTC.